The T cell receptor beta chain described here comes from a study of regulatory T cells in long-lasting Graves disease. The CDR3 has 14 amino acids. Trimming cost V 3 bases and J 8 bases, with 17 bases left between them. Germline CDR1 DFQATT, CDR2 SNEGSKA (reference sequence). Indicated time point: newly diagnosed GD, antithyroid drugs for less than 3 months. PBMC-derived RNA was used for the TCR library. Graves' disease diagnoses used American Thyroid Association guidelines. Sequencing libraries for TCR beta were prepared with iRepertoire HTBI primers and Arm-PCR of CDR3 regions. TCRdb itself ran the multiplex PCR reads through MiXCR, one entry per CDR3 protein. The profile shows roughly 420,000 distinct CDR3 sequences, about a sixth of them singletons. The sample was also reused in another study, on T cells in Graves' hyperthyroidism and ophthalmopathy.

V is TRBV20-1 and J is TRBJ2-1, with D perhaps matching TRBD1 or TRBD2 (5 bases each). Material: peripheral blood mononuclear cells (PBMCs), obtained at new diagnosis, from a patient treated with antithyroid drugs. The TCR sequence derives from a woman between 18 and 29 years old with Graves disease. Here the CDR3 reads CSARLIGAGDEQFF. CDR3 DNA sequence: TGCAGTGCTAGGCTAATAGGGGCCGGGGATGAGCAGTTCTTC.